The clone carrying this T cell receptor (beta chain) was detected a few times. This CDR3 spans 17 amino acids. Between the trimmed V and J ends, which lost 1 base and 5 bases, there was a span of 19 bases. Germline loops: CDR1 KGHSH, CDR2 LQKENI. TCRdb's table, derived via immunoSEQ multiplex PCR, lists solely in-frame clones and lacks some. The top ten clones hold about 2.5% of a sample with some 200,000 clones, 85% of them seen once. The sample originates from a study of blood T cell repertoires in COVID-19. Sequencing was performed on peripheral blood. The rearrangement links TRBV18 to TRBJ2-3, with D tentatively TRBD2 (6 bases). The receptor was derived from a woman in her seventies with COVID-19, enrolled during active disease. DNA of the CDR3: TGTGCCAGCTCACCACGTCCTACAGGCCCCGGGGGAGATACGCAGTATTTT. Encoded protein: CASSPRPTGPGGDTQYF.